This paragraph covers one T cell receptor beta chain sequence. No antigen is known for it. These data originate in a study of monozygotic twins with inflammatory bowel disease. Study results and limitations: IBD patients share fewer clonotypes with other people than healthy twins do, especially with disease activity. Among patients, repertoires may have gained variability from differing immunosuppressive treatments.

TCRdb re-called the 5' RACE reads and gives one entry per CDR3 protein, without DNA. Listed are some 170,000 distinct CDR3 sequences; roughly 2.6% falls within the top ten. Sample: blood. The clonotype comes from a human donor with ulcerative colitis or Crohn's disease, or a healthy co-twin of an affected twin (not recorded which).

CDR3 sequence: CASSVEGVFTDTQYF. The V gene is TRBV9, the J gene TRBJ2-3; without DNA, the TCRdb call of TRBD1 cannot be checked. Germline values: CDR1 SGDLS, CDR2 YYNGEE. CDR3 length equals 15 residues.